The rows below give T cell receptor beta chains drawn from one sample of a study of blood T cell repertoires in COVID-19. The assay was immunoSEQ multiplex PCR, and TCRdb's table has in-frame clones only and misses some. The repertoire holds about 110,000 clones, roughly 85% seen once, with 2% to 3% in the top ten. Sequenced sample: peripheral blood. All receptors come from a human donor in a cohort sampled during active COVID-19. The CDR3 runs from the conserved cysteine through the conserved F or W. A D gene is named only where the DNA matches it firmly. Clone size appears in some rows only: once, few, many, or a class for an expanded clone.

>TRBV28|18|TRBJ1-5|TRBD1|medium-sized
CASRLYSGTGFGHQPQHF
TGTGCCAGCAGACTATATTCCGGGACAGGGTTCGGCCATCAGCCCCAGCATTTT
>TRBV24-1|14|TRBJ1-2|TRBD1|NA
CATSDPGQGYGYTF
TGTGCCACCAGTGATCCGGGACAGGGGTATGGCTACACCTTC
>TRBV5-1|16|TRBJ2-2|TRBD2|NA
CASSPWAGENTGELFF
TGCGCCAGCAGCCCATGGGCGGGGGAGAACACCGGGGAGCTGTTTTTT
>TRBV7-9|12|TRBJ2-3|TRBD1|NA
CASSKGQGTQYF
TGTGCCAGCAGCAAAGGACAGGGGACGCAGTATTTT
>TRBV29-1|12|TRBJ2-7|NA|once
CSVGQGSYEQYF
TGCAGCGTTGGCCAGGGGTCCTACGAGCAGTACTTC
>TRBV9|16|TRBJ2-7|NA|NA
CASSVNGRGPSYEQYF
TGTGCCAGCAGCGTAAACGGGCGGGGACCATCCTACGAGCAGTACTTC
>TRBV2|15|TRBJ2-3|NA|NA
CASSEGLGSTDTQYF
TGTGCCAGCAGTGAGGGACTGGGGAGCACAGATACGCAGTATTTT
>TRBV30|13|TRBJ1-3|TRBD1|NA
CAWTTGVGNTIYF
TGTGCCTGGACCACAGGGGTCGGAAACACCATATATTTT
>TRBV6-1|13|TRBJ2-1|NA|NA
CASSERADNEQFF
TGTGCCAGCAGTGAAAGAGCGGACAATGAGCAGTTCTTC
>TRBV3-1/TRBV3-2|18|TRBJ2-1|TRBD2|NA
CASSQVPPFSGPGNEQFF
TGTGCCAGCAGCCAAGTCCCCCCCTTTAGCGGGCCTGGTAATGAGCAGTTCTTC
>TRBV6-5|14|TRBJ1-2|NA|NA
CASSYSGAVLGYTF
TGTGCCAGCAGTTACTCGGGAGCAGTTCTTGGCTACACCTTC
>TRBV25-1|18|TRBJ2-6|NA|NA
CASIGEENPSSGANVLTF
TGTGCCAGCATAGGGGAGGAAAATCCTAGCTCTGGGGCCAACGTCCTGACTTTC
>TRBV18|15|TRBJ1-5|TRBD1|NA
CASSRQGDSDQPQHF
TGTGCCAGCTCGCGTCAGGGGGACTCAGACCAGCCCCAGCATTTT
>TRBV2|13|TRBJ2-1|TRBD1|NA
CASSVGQGNEQFF
TGTGCCAGCAGCGTTGGACAGGGGAATGAGCAGTTCTTC
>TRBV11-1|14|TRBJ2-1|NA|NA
CASSLRQRNNEQFF
TGTGCCAGCAGCTTACGACAGAGAAACAATGAGCAGTTCTTC
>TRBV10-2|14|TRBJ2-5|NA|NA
CASSDLGIQETQYF
TGCGCCAGCAGTGATTTGGGCATCCAAGAGACCCAGTACTTC
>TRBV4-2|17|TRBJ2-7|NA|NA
CASSQDDTGEGSYEQYF
TGTGCCAGCAGCCAAGATGACACGGGCGAGGGATCCTACGAGCAGTACTTC
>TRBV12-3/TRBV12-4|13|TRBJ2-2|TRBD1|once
CASSRQGGGELFF
TGTGCCAGCAGCCGACAGGGCGGCGGGGAGCTGTTTTTT
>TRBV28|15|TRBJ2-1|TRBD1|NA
CASSLQGTGGNEQFF
TGTGCCAGCAGTTTACAAGGGACAGGGGGAAATGAGCAGTTCTTC
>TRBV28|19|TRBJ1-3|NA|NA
CASRDRTLTLRGAGNTIYF
TGTGCCAGCAGGGACCGGACACTCACACTCCGAGGAGCTGGAAACACCATATATTTT
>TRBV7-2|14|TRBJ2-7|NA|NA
CASSTGTFPYEQYF
TGTGCCAGCAGCACCGGGACTTTCCCTTACGAGCAGTACTTC
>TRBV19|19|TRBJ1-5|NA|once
CASSQNRPGVKISNQPQHF
TGTGCCAGTAGTCAAAATCGCCCCGGGGTAAAGATAAGCAATCAGCCCCAGCATTTT
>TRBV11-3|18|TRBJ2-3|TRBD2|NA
CASSAGLAGASSTDTQYF
TGTGCCAGCAGCGCCGGACTAGCGGGGGCCTCTAGCACAGATACGCAGTATTTT
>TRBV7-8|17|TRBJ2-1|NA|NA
CASSGLGAAGSYNEQFF
TGTGCCAGCAGCGGGCTAGGGGCGGCGGGGTCGTACAATGAGCAGTTCTTC
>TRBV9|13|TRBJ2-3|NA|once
CASSYDSTDTQYF
TGTGCCAGCAGCTATGACTCGACAGATACGCAGTATTTT
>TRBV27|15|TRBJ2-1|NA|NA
CASSLSGDLYNEQFF
TGTGCCAGCAGTTTATCAGGGGACTTGTACAATGAGCAGTTCTTC
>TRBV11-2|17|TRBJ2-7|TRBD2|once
CASSSGTSGTRSSEQYF
TGTGCCAGCAGCTCGGGGACTAGCGGGACCCGGTCGAGCGAGCAGTACTTC